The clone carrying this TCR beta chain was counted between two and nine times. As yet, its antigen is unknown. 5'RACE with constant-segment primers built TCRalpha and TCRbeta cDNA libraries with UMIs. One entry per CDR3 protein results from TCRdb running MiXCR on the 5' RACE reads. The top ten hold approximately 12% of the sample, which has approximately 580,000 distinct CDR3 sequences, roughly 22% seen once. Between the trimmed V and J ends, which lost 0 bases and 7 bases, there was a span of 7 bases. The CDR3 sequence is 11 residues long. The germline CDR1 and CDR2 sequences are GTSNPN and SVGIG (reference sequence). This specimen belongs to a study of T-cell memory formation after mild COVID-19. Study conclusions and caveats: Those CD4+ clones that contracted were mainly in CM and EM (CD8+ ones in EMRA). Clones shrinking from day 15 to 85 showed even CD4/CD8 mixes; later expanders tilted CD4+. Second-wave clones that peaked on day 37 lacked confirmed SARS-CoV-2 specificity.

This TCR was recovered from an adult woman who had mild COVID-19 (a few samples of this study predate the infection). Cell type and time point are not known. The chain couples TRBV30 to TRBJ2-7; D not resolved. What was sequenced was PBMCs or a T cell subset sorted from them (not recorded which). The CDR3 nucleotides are TGTGCCTGGAGTGTACAGCGTGAGCAGTACTTC. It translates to CAWSVQREQYF.